The T cell receptor beta chain described here comes from a study of cytomegalovirus exposure and HLA in healthy donors. Germline CDR1 SGHRS, CDR2 YFSETQ. The CDR3 is 13 amino acids. V was pared by 9 bases and J by 4 bases, with 5 bases of the junction left unmatched. Use of 60 Vbeta and 13 Jbeta primers characterized the PCR. TCRdb's copy holds only in-frame clones and misses some; the assay was immunoSEQ multiplex PCR. The table shows about 150,000 clones, with 72% occurring only once. Material: PBMCs. The TCR was taken from a man aged 40-49 years in good health and CMV-seronegative. This chain connects TRBV5-1 to TRBJ1-4, with TRBD1 identical over 8 bases. CDR3 DNA sequence: TGCGCCACACCGGGACAGGTTAATGAAAAACTGTTTTTT. This gives the protein CATPGQVNEKLFF. Full variable domain (rest looked up from reference TRBV5-1 and TRBJ1-4): KAGVTQTPRYLIKTRGQQVTLSCSPISGHRSVSWYQQTPGQGLQFLFEYFSETQRNKGNFPGRFSGRQFSNSRSEMNVSTLELGDSALYLCATPGQVNEKLFFGSGTQLSVL.